This T cell receptor beta chain was retrieved from a study of T cell responses to AZD1222 COVID-19 vaccine. The assay was immunoSEQ multiplex PCR, and TCRdb's table has in-frame clones only and misses some. The sample has about 150,000 clones; 80% to 90% are singletons. The germline CDR1 and CDR2 sequences are SGHNT and YYREEE (reference sequence). Losses at the gene ends were 5 bases for V and 3 bases for J; bases not matched to a gene: 7. The CDR3 is made up of 14 amino acids. The chain is built from TRBV5-4 and TRBJ2-5; 7 bases fit TRBD2. Sequences were derived from peripheral blood, sampled after recovery from COVID-19. The TCR was taken from an adult who had recovered from COVID-19. The CDR3 DNA follows: TGTGCCAGCAGTTGGGGGGGGACTAAAGAGACCCAGTACTTC. Translating gives CASSWGGTKETQYF.